The 26 T cell receptor beta chains given below trace back to one sample, sequenced in a study of patients and donors after allogeneic stem cell transplantation. TCRdb reprocessed the RT-PCR reads with MiXCR, giving one entry per CDR3 protein. Seen here are over 200,000 distinct CDR3 sequences, 35% to 45% observed once, and the top ten hold around a tenth. Sequenced: blood, either unsorted or a sorted T cell fraction (not recorded which). The source of these receptors is a human donor who was either an allogeneic HSCT recipient or a stem cell or donor lymphocyte infusion donor (not recorded which). It is not recorded whose cells these are; they may come from a transplant donor.

The rearrangement links TRBV7-9 to TRBJ1-1; D gene unclear. Trimming pared 7 bases from V and 1 base from J, leaving 4 bases between. Germline assignment: CDR1 SEHNR and CDR2 FQNEAQ (reference sequence). The CDR3 runs to 11 residues. Written as DNA, the CDR3 is TGTGCCAGCACTAGGAACACTGAAGCTTTCTTT. This sequence encodes CASTRNTEAFF. The full variable domain, with the rest looked up from reference TRBV7-9 and TRBJ1-1, is DTGVSQNPRHKITKRGQNVTFRCDPISEHNRLYWYRQTLGQGPEFLTYFQNEAQLEKSRLLSDRFSAERPKGSFSTLEIQRTEQGDSAMYLCASTRNTEAFFGQGTRLTVV.

J is TRBJ1-2 and V is TRBV9; 7 bases line up with TRBD1. The CDR3 is made up of 14 amino acids. Germline V CDR1 and CDR2: SGDLS, YYNGEE. The trim removed 2 bases at V and 5 bases at J, leaving 6 bases unmatched. The CDR3 DNA reads as TGTGCCAGCAGCGTGACCGGACAGGAATATGGCTACACCTTC. It yields the protein CASSVTGQEYGYTF. The full variable domain, with the rest looked up from reference TRBV9 and TRBJ1-2, is DSGVTQTPKHLITATGQRVTLRCSPRSGDLSVYWYQQSLDQGLQFLIQYYNGEERAKGNILERFSAQQFPDLHSELNLSSLELGDSALYFCASSVTGQEYGYTFGSGTRLTVV.

The chain couples TRBV5-1 to TRBJ2-7, with 8 bases fitting TRBD1. The CDR3 runs to 15 residues. V shed 0 bases, J shed 4 bases, and the junction held 6 bases outside the gene matches. Germline V gene data show CDR1 as SGHRS and CDR2 as YFSETQ. The CDR3, as DNA: TGCGCCAGCAGCTTGGGACCACGACAGGGGTACGAGCAGTACTTC. The encoded protein is CASSLGPRQGYEQYF.

The chain recombines TRBV6-5 with TRBJ1-2, with 8 positions matching TRBD1. With V trimmed by 2 bases and J by 5 bases, 7 bases remained unmatched. Germline V CDR1 and CDR2: MNHEY, SVGAGI. This CDR3 spans 15 amino acids. For the CDR3, the DNA is TGTGCCAGCAGTTACCCCGACAGGGGAGGGTATGGCTACACCTTC. It yields the protein CASSYPDRGGYGYTF.

The rearrangement links TRBV12-3 or TRBV12-4 to TRBJ2-2; D gene ambiguous. V was pared by 1 base and J by 5 bases, with 11 bases between. CDR3 length: 15 amino acids. Here the CDR3 DNA reads TGTGCCAGCAGTTTAGTAGGCACCTCAACCGGGGAGCTGTTTTTT. Amino acid sequence: CASSLVGTSTGELFF.

The V call is TRBV7-2, the J call TRBJ1-1; D perhaps matches TRBD1 (5 bases). The CDR3 contains 13 residues. V was clipped by 4 bases and J by 3 bases, with 9 bases between them. Germline CDR1 reads SGHTA; CDR2 reads FQGNSA. The CDR3 here is CASSSRQYTEAFF. The CDR3 region has the DNA TGTGCCAGCAGCTCACGACAGTACACTGAAGCTTTCTTT.

This clonotype turned up a few times. This chain uses TRBV20-1 with TRBJ2-2; no definite D call. CDR3 length: 13 amino acids. Deletions cut 6 bases from V and 6 bases from J, with 14 bases between. Germline V gene sequence: CDR1 DFQATT, CDR2 SNEGSKA (reference sequence). This CDR3 is CSADRLWAGELFF. The CDR3 bases are TGCAGTGCCGACCGACTCTGGGCCGGGGAGCTGTTTTTT.

The chain recombines TRBV12-3 or TRBV12-4 with TRBJ1-1, with a tentative D call TRBD1 (6 bases). V lost 7 bases and J 7 bases, leaving 13 bases between the germline ends. The CDR3 runs 12 residues. The CDR3 sequence: CASTWGADEAFF. The CDR3 nucleotides read TGTGCCAGCACCTGGGGGGCGGATGAAGCTTTCTTT.

The rearrangement links TRBV6-5 to TRBJ2-3, with D unclear. This CDR3 region has 13 residues. The V gene lost 2 bases and the J gene lost 6 bases, with 9 bases spanning the gap. CDR1 MNHEY and CDR2 SVGAGI come from the germline V gene. The CDR3 reads CASSYRRRDTQYF. The CDR3 DNA is TGTGCCAGCAGTTACCGTCGAAGGGATACGCAGTATTTT.

The rearrangement uses TRBV3-1 and TRBJ1-5, with 9 bases that match TRBD1. The CDR3 has 16 amino acids. V lost 6 bases, J lost 6 bases, and 12 bases stayed unmatched. Germline V gives CDR1 LGHDT, CDR2 YNNKEL (reference sequence). For the CDR3, the DNA is TGTGCCAGCAGTGAAAATTCGGGACAGGGACTTCAGCCCCAGCATTTT. It yields the protein CASSENSGQGLQPQHF.

The V and J genes are TRBV9 and TRBJ1-2, with a tentative D call TRBD1 (5 bases). The V gene lost 0 bases and the J gene lost 3 bases, with 12 bases spanning the gap. This CDR3 contains 15 residues. Germline V gene sequence: CDR1 SGDLS, CDR2 YYNGEE. This chain's CDR3 is CASSVGEGPYYGYTF. The CDR3 DNA reads as TGTGCCAGCAGCGTAGGGGAGGGGCCGTACTATGGCTACACCTTC.

The chain joins TRBV4-2 to TRBJ1-2; 11 positions agree with TRBD1. V shed 3 bases and J 3 bases; nucleotides not matched to a gene: 3. Germline lookup yields CDR1 LGHNA and CDR2 YNFKEQ. CDR3 length equals 15 residues. The CDR3 spells CASSQDRGRDYGYTF. The DNA of the CDR3 is TGTGCCAGCAGCCAGGACAGGGGGCGGGACTATGGCTACACCTTC.

In this sample, this clonotype turned up a few times. The CDR3 here is CASTLGRDEAFF. CDR3 in DNA: TGTGCCAGCACTCTTGGGAGGGATGAAGCTTTCTTT. This chain links TRBV12-3 or TRBV12-4 with TRBJ1-1; D ambiguous. Trimming stripped 7 bases from V and 7 bases from J, with 13 bases between. The CDR3 totals 12 residues.

This clonotype turned up a few times. The chain joins TRBV29-1 to TRBJ2-7, with 8 bases fitting TRBD1. V shed 5 bases and J 6 bases; nucleotides not matched to a gene: 9. The CDR3 spans 13 residues. In germline, CDR1 is SQVTM, CDR2 ANQGSEA. The CDR3 region is CSVIRDRLGEQYF. The CDR3 bases are TGCAGCGTTATCCGGGACAGGCTGGGCGAGCAGTACTTC.

This chain joins TRBV12-3 or TRBV12-4 and TRBJ2-7; 8 nucleotides line up with TRBD1. This CDR3 spans 16 amino acids. J gave up 0 bases and V 4 bases, and 8 bases lay outside the gene matches. In nucleotides, the CDR3 is TGTGCCAGCAGTTCGAACTATGACAGGGGCTCCTACGAGCAGTACTTC. Protein sequence: CASSSNYDRGSYEQYF.

This chain uses TRBV18 with TRBJ1-1; possibly TRBD1 for D (6 bases). V was trimmed by 3 bases and J by 1 base, leaving 12 bases between them. Germline V lookup: CDR1 KGHSH, CDR2 LQKENI. This CDR3 spans 15 amino acids. The CDR3 DNA sequence: TGTGCCAGCTCACCTACGACAGGAGGGAACACTGAAGCTTTCTTT. This encodes CASSPTTGGNTEAFF. Filled out from reference TRBV18 and TRBJ1-1, the complete variable domain reads NAGVMQNPRHLVRRRGQEARLRCSPMKGHSHVYWYRQLPEEGLKFMVYLQKENIIDESGMPKERFSAEFPKEGPSILRIQQVVRGDSAAYFCASSPTTGGNTEAFFGQGTRLTVV.

In this sample, this clonotype turned up a few times. The junction departs from the called germline gene at one end, perhaps through a read error. This chain links TRBV6-5 with TRBJ1-2; D unresolved. The CDR3 loop spans 11 amino acids. Germline V CDR1 and CDR2: MNHEY, SVGAGI. The DNA of the CDR3 is TGTGCCAGCAGTAACTCATATGGCTACACCTTC. Translation: CASSNSYGYTF.

The table lists this clonotype with a few counts. The rearrangement links TRBV25-1 to TRBJ1-1; TRBD1 is a possible D gene (6 bases). Germline CDR1 MGHDK, CDR2 SYGVNS. V lost 5 bases and J 4 bases, leaving 11 bases between the germline ends. The CDR3 loop spans 13 amino acids. The DNA of the CDR3 is TGTGCCAGCAGTTATCTAGGGGGCACTGAAGCTTTCTTT. As protein: CASSYLGGTEAFF.

The J gene is TRBJ1-5, the V gene TRBV20-1; D is ambiguous. The germline V gene has CDR1 DFQATT and CDR2 SNEGSKA (reference sequence). The CDR3 is 13 residues long. Trimming cost V 3 bases and J 4 bases, with 10 bases left between them. As DNA, the CDR3 is TGCAGTGCTAGGACCACAGTAAATCAGCCCCAGCATTTT. Translating gives CSARTTVNQPQHF.

This clonotype was recorded a few times. The chain combines TRBV5-1 with TRBJ1-1; 7 bases line up with TRBD1. The CDR3 covers 15 residues. CDR1 is SGHRS and CDR2 is YFSETQ in the germline V gene. The V and J ends lost 0 bases and 1 base, in that order; junction bases with no gene match: 3. This CDR3 reads CASSLVGQANTEAFF. CDR3 in DNA: TGCGCCAGCAGCTTGGTAGGACAGGCGAACACTGAAGCTTTCTTT. Together with reference TRBV5-1 and TRBJ1-1, the CDR3 gives the full variable domain: KAGVTQTPRYLIKTRGQQVTLSCSPISGHRSVSWYQQTPGQGLQFLFEYFSETQRNKGNFPGRFSGRQFSNSRSEMNVSTLELGDSALYLCASSLVGQANTEAFFGQGTRLTVV.

The chain couples TRBV7-9 to TRBJ2-2; 7 bases line up with TRBD2. Germline assignment: CDR1 SEHNR and CDR2 FQNEAQ (reference sequence). The CDR3 is 17 amino acids. The ends lost 3 bases at V and 5 bases at J; junction bases unmatched: 12. The DNA of the CDR3 is TGTGCCAGCAGCTTCCCTCCGACAGCGGGATGGACCGGGGAGCTGTTTTTT. This translates into CASSFPPTAGWTGELFF.

V and J are TRBV29-1 and TRBJ2-7; D gene ambiguous. CDR1 is SQVTM and CDR2 is ANQGSEA in the germline V gene. The CDR3 is 11 amino acids. Trimming shortened V by 7 bases and J by 5 bases, and 12 bases separated the two germline ends. The chain's CDR3 is CSAARRDEQYF. For the CDR3, the DNA is TGCAGCGCCGCCCGTCGGGACGAGCAGTACTTC.

This clonotype was seen a handful of times. The chain combines TRBV9 with TRBJ1-5; D perhaps matches TRBD1 (5 bases). V lost 0 bases and J lost 4, with 11 bases in between. Germline lookup yields CDR1 SGDLS and CDR2 YYNGEE. CDR3 size: 15 residues. The chain's CDR3 is CASSVGWAGNQPQHF. The CDR3 coding sequence is TGTGCCAGCAGCGTAGGTTGGGCAGGGAATCAGCCCCAGCATTTT.

This clonotype showed up just a few times. The V call is TRBV30, the J call TRBJ1-5; D might be TRBD1 (5 bases). The CDR3 covers 13 residues. The germline V gene has CDR1 GTSNPN and CDR2 SVGIG (reference sequence). V lost 0 bases to trimming and J lost 4 bases, with 7 bases between them. The CDR3 reads CAWSVGENQPQHF. CDR3 in DNA: TGTGCCTGGAGTGTAGGGGAGAATCAGCCCCAGCATTTT.

This clonotype came up a few times. This rearrangement joins TRBV6-1 to TRBJ1-2; D not certain. Trimming stripped 5 bases from V and 3 bases from J, with 13 bases between. CDR3 size: 14 residues. Germline V gives CDR1 MNHNS, CDR2 SASEGT. DNA of the CDR3: TGTGCCAGCAGTAGAGGACCCTCCGACTATGGCTACACCTTC. Protein sequence: CASSRGPSDYGYTF.

The rearrangement links TRBV2 to TRBJ2-4; unclear D gene. The V end was cut by 6 bases, the J end by 4 bases, with 7 bases between. Germline V CDR1 and CDR2: SNHLY, FYNNEI. The CDR3 sequence is 12 residues long. CDR3 sequence (DNA): TGTGCCAGCAGAAAAGCAAAAAACATTCAGTACTTC. This encodes CASRKAKNIQYF.